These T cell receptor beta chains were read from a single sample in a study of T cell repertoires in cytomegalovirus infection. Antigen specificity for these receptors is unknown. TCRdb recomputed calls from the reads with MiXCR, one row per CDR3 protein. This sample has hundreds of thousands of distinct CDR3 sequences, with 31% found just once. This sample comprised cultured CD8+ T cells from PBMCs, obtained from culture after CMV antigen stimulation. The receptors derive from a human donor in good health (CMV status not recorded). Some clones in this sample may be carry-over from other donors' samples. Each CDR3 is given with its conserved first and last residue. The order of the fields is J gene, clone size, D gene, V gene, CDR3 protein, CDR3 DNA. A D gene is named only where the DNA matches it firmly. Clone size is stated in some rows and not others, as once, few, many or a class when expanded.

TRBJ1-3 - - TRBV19 CASSIDLTGGGNTIYF TGTGCCAGTAGTATCGACCTCACGGGAGGTGGAAACACCATATATTTT
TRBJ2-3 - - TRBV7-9 CASSLDSTGADTQYF TGTGCCAGCAGCTTAGACTCCACTGGCGCAGATACGCAGTATTTT
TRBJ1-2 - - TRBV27 CASFTGYGYTF TGTGCCAGCTTTACAGGGTATGGCTACACCTTC
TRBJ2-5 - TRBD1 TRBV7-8 CASSLVQGAVETQYF TGTGCCAGCAGCTTAGTTCAGGGGGCAGTTGAGACCCAGTACTTC
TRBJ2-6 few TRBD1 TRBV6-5 CASSYETGGAGANVLTF TGTGCCAGCAGTTACGAGACAGGGGGCGCTGGGGCCAACGTCCTGACTTTC
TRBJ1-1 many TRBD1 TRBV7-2 CASSTWLGQGGTEAFF TGTGCCAGCAGCACATGGCTAGGACAGGGAGGCACTGAAGCTTTCTTT
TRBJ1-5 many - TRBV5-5 CASSFIGNSNQPQHF TGTGCCAGCAGCTTTATCGGTAATAGCAATCAGCCCCAGCATTTT
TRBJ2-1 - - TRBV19 CATSQTVGNEQFF TGTGCCACCTCCCAAACAGTAGGCAATGAGCAGTTCTTC
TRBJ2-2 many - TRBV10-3 CAISESMADLPNTGELFF TGTGCCATCAGTGAGTCGATGGCGGACCTACCGAACACCGGGGAGCTGTTTTTT
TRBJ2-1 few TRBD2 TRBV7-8 CASSLASGGLGYEQFF TGTGCCAGCAGCTTAGCGAGCGGGGGCCTAGGTTATGAGCAGTTCTTC
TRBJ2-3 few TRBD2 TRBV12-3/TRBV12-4 CASIPTSGDGTDTQYF TGTGCCAGCATTCCGACTAGCGGGGACGGCACAGATACGCAGTATTTT
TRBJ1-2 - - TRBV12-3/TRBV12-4 CASSRGRFDYTF TGTGCCAGCAGCAGGGGCCGTTTTGACTACACCTTC
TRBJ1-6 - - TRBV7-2 CVSSLGRSSYNSPLHF TGTGTCAGCAGCTTAGGGAGGAGCTCCTATAATTCACCCCTCCACTTT
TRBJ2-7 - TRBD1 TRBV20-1 CSAPVEDRLPYEQYF TGCAGTGCCCCGGTTGAGGACAGGCTACCCTACGAGCAGTACTTC
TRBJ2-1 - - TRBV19 CASSIGDDQVLDEQFF TGTGCCAGTAGTATAGGCGACGACCAGGTATTGGATGAGCAGTTCTTC
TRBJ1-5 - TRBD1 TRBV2 CASSMTGQDLPPQHF TGTGCCAGCAGTATGACGGGACAGGACCTACCGCCCCAGCATTTT
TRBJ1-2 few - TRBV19 CASSTLPNYGYTF TGTGCCAGTTCGACTCTACCCAACTATGGCTACACCTTC
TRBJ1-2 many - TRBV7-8 CASSLVYGAYGYTF TGTGCCAGCAGCTTAGTCTATGGGGCATATGGCTACACCTTC
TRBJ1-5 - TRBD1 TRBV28 CASSPTGTGLQPQHF TGTGCCAGCAGTCCCACCGGGACAGGGCTTCAGCCCCAGCATTTT
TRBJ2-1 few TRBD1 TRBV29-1 CSVEEGGTGPYNEQFF TGCAGCGTTGAAGAAGGAGGGACAGGACCCTACAATGAGCAGTTCTTC
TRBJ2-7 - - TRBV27 CASSYSEQYF TGTGCCAGCAGTTACTCCGAGCAGTACTTC
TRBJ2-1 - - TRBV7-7 CASSLGPNRANEQFF TGTGCTAGCAGCTTAGGCCCTAATAGGGCCAATGAGCAGTTCTTC
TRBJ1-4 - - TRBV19 CASSPASRPNEKLFF TGTGCCAGTAGCCCGGCGAGTAGGCCTAATGAAAAACTGTTTTTT
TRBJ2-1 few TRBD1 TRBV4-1 CASSLGTGEPHFSYNEQFF TGCGCCAGCAGCCTAGGGACAGGGGAGCCCCACTTCTCCTACAATGAGCAGTTCTTC
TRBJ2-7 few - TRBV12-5 CASGLDSYEQYF TGTGCTAGTGGTTTGGATTCATACGAGCAGTACTTC
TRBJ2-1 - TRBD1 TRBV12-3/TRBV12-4 CASSSFGTGWGNEQFF TGTGCCAGCAGTTCTTTTGGGACAGGGTGGGGCAATGAGCAGTTCTTC
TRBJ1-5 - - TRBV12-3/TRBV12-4 CASSLQEVGQPQHF TGTGCCAGCAGTTTACAGGAGGTCGGTCAGCCCCAGCATTTT
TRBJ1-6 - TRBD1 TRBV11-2 CASSPWTGSSYNSPLHF TGTGCCAGCAGCCCTTGGACAGGGAGCTCCTATAATTCACCCCTCCACTTT
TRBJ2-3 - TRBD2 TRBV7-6 CASSPSGGGRTDTQYF TGTGCTAGCAGCCCTAGCGGGGGGGGCCGTACAGATACGCAGTATTTT